This record concerns one T cell receptor beta chain sequence. The antigen is not known. Both 60 Vbeta primers and 13 Jbeta primers went into the PCR. The repertoire was sequenced with immunoSEQ multiplex PCR; TCRdb's copy has only in-frame clones and lacks some. The table lists approximately 92,000 clones, around 71% of them singletons. These data belong to a study of cytomegalovirus exposure and HLA in healthy donors. Background on the study: From donors who were HLA-typed, an early data release held 70 million to 90 million unique TCRs. Regarding the study as a whole: In a later analysis, TCR beta V- and J-gene trimming was associated with a missense DCLRE1C variant. A list of around 150 TCR beta chains associated with cytomegalovirus was given.

V dropped 6 bases and J dropped 0 bases, with 8 bases sitting between them. The CDR3 is made up of 13 amino acids. Germline CDR1 MNHNY, CDR2 SVGAGI (reference sequence). The receptor comes from a man aged 55 to 70 in good health and CMV-seronegative. The rearrangement uses TRBV6-6 and TRBJ1-1; tentative D call: TRBD1 (6 bases). The specimen sequenced was PBMCs. The chain's CDR3 is CASRQGVNTEAFF. In DNA form, the CDR3 reads TGTGCCAGCAGACAGGGAGTGAACACTGAAGCTTTCTTT.